This paragraph reports one T cell receptor beta chain. This entry belongs to a study of early T cells in non-severe SARS-CoV-2 infection. For the study at large: Sequenced material consisted of bulk RNA (from unsorted whole blood), and chains were unpaired.

Trimming left V 6 bases short and J 0 bases short, with 9 bases between. Germline CDR1 is SQVTM and CDR2 is ANQGSEA. The CDR3 loop spans 13 amino acids. The TCR library protocol attached unique molecular identifiers to the individual cDNA molecules. In TCRdb, the 5' RACE reads were re-called with MiXCR into one record per CDR3 protein. The repertoire has approximately 84,000 distinct CDR3 sequences, about 15% of them found once; the top ten carry around 5.4%. Sequencing used whole blood. The clonotype originates from an adult who was a healthcare worker with PCR-confirmed SARS-CoV-2 infection or an uninfected control (not recorded which). The chain combines TRBV29-1 with TRBJ2-1, with D unclear. This CDR3 is CSVVAPSYNEQFF. CDR3 nucleotide sequence: TGCAGCGTGGTCGCGCCCTCCTACAATGAGCAGTTCTTC.